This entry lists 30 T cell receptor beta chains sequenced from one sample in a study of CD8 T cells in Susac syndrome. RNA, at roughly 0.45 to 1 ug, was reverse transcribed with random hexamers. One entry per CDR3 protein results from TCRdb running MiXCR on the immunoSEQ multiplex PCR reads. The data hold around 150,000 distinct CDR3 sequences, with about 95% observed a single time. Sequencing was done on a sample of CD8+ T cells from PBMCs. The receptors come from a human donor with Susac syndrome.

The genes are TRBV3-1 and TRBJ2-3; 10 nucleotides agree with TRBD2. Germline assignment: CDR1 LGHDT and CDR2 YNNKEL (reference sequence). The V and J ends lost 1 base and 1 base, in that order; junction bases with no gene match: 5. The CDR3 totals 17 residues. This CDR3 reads CASSQVVGTSGTDTQYF. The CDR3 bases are TGTGCCAGCAGCCAAGTAGTCGGGACTAGCGGCACAGATACGCAGTATTTT.

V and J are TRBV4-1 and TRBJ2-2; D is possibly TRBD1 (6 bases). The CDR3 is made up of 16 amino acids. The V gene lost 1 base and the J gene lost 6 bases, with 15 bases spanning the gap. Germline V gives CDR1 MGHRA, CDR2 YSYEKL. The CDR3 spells CASSQVIQGGAGELFF. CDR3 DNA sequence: TGCGCCAGCAGCCAAGTGATTCAAGGGGGTGCCGGGGAGCTGTTTTTT.

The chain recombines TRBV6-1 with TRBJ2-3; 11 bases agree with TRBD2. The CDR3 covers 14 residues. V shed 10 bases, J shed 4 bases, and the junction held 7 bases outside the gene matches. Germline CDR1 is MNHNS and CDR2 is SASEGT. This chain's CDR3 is CAIAGTSGADTQYF. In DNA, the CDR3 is TGTGCCATCGCCGGGACTAGCGGTGCAGATACGCAGTATTTT.

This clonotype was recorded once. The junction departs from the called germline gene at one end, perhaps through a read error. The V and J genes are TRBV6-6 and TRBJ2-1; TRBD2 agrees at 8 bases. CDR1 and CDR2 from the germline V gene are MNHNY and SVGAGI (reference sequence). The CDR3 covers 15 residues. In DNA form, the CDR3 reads TGTGCCAGCAGTTACCGGAGGGATAGCGGGGCAAAGGGGGTCTTC. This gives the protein CASSYRRDSGAKGVF.

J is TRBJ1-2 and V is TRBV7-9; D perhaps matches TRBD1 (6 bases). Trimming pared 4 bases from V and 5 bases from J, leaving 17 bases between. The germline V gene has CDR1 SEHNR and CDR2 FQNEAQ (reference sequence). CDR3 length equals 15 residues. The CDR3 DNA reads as TGTGCCAGCAGCTCCTGGTATGGGGGCAGGTATGGCTACACCTTC. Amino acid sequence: CASSSWYGGRYGYTF. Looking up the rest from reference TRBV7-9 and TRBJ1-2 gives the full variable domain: DTGVSQNPRHKITKRGQNVTFRCDPISEHNRLYWYRQTLGQGPEFLTYFQNEAQLEKSRLLSDRFSAERPKGSFSTLEIQRTEQGDSAMYLCASSSWYGGRYGYTFGSGTRLTVV.

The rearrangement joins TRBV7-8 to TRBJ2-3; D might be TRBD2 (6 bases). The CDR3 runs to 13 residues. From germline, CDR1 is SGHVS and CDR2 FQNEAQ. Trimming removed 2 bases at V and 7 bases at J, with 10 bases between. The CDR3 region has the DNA TGTGCCAGCAGCTTACGGACTACAAATACGCAGTATTTT. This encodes CASSLRTTNTQYF. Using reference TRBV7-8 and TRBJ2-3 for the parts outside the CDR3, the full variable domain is GAGVSQSPRYKVAKRGQDVALRCDPISGHVSLFWYQQALGQGPEFLTYFQNEAQLDKSGLPSDRFFAERPEGSVSTLKIQRTQQEDSAVYLCASSLRTTNTQYFGPGTRLTVL.

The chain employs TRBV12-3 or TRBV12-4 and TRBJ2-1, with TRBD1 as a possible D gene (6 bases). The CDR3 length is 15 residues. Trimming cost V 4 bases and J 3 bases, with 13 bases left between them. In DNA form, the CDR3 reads TGTGCCAGCAGTTCCTCCGGGACATTCTACAATGAGCAGTTCTTC. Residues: CASSSSGTFYNEQFF.

Here the CDR3 reads CASHGLGNTEAFF. As DNA, the CDR3 is TGTGCCAGCCATGGGCTGGGGAACACTGAAGCTTTCTTT. The chain uses TRBV25-1 and TRBJ1-1; no reliable D call. V was pared by 8 bases and J by 1 base, with 11 bases between. This CDR3 region has 13 residues. Germline CDR1 reads MGHDK; CDR2 reads SYGVNS.

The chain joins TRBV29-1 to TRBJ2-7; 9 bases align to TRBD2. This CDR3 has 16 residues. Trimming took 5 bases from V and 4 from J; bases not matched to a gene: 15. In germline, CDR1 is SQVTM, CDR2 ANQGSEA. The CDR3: CSVTLVAGESSYEQYF. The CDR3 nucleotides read TGCAGCGTTACACTCGTAGCGGGAGAGTCTTCTTACGAGCAGTACTTC.

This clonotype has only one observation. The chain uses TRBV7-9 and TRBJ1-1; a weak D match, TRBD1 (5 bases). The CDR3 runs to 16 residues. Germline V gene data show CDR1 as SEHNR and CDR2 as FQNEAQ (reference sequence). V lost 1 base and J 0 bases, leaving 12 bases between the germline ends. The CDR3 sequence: CASSLGGGGLNTEAFF. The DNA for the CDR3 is TGTGCCAGCAGCTTAGGGGGCGGGGGTTTGAACACTGAAGCTTTCTTT.

CDR3 region: CASSSVGGPQKPQHF. The CDR3 DNA follows: TGCGCCAGCAGTTCCGTCGGGGGTCCTCAGAAGCCCCAGCATTTT. The V call is TRBV4-1, the J call TRBJ1-5; maybe TRBD1 (5 bases). The CDR3 runs 15 residues. Trimming took off 6 bases at V and 8 bases at J, with 20 bases between the two ends. From germline, CDR1 is MGHRA and CDR2 YSYEKL.

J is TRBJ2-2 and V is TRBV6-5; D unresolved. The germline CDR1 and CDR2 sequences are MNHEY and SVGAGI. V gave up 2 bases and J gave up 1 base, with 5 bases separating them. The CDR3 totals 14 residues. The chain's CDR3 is CASSYGVNTGELFF. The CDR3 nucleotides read TGTGCCAGCAGTTACGGGGTGAACACCGGGGAGCTGTTTTTT.

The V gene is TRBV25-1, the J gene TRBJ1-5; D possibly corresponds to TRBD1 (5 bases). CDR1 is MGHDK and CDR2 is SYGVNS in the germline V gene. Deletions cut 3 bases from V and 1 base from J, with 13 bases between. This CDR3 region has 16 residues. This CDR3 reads CASSDSEGISNQPQHF. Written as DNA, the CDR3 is TGTGCCAGCAGTGATTCCGAGGGGATCAGCAATCAGCCCCAGCATTTT.

The CDR3 region is CASSVGVGSYGYTF. In nucleotides, the CDR3 is TGTGCCAGCAGTGTCGGGGTCGGGAGCTATGGCTACACCTTC. V and J are TRBV27 and TRBJ1-2; D call uncertain. Germline assignment: CDR1 MNHEY and CDR2 SMNVEV (reference sequence). V was shortened by 5 bases and J by 4 bases, with 14 bases between the two germline ends. CDR3 size: 14 residues.

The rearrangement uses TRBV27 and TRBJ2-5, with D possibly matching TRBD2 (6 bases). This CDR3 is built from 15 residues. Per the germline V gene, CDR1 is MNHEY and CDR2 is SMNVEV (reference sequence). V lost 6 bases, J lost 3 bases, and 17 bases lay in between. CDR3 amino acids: CASSALALGKETQYF. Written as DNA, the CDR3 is TGTGCCAGCAGCGCACTAGCCTTGGGGAAAGAGACCCAGTACTTC.

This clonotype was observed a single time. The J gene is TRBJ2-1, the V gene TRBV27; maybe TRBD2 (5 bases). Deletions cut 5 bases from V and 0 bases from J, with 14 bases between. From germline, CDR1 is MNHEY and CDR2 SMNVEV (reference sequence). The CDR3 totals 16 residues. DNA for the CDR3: TGTGCCAGCAGTCCTGCGGCGGGCGCCTCCTACAATGAGCAGTTCTTC. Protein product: CASSPAAGASYNEQFF.

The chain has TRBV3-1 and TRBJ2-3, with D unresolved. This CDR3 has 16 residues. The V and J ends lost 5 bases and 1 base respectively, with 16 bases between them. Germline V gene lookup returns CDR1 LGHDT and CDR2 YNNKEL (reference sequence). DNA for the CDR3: TGTGCCAGCAGCTTGGCTAATGGCGGCCGCACAGATACGCAGTATTTT. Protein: CASSLANGGRTDTQYF.

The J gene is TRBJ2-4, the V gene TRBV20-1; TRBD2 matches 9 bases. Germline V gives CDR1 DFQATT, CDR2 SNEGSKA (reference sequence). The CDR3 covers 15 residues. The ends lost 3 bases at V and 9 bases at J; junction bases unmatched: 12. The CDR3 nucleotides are TGCAGTGCTAGTTCCCTAGCGGGATCCTCTGGCATTCAGTACTTC. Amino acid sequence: CSASSLAGSSGIQYF.

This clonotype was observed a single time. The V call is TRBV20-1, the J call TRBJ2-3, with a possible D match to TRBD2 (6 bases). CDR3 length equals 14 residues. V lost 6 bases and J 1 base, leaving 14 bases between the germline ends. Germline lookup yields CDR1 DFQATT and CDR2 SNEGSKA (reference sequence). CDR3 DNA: TGCAGTGCGAAGAGGGAGGTCCGCACAGATACGCAGTATTTT. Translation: CSAKREVRTDTQYF.

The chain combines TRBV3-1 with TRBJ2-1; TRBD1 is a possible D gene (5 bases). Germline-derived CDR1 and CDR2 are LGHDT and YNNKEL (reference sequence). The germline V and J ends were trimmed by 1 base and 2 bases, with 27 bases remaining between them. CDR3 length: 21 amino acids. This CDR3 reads CASSQVTRADGAILPYNEQFF. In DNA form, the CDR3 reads TGTGCCAGCAGCCAAGTGACCAGGGCGGACGGCGCGATTCTACCCTACAATGAGCAGTTCTTC.

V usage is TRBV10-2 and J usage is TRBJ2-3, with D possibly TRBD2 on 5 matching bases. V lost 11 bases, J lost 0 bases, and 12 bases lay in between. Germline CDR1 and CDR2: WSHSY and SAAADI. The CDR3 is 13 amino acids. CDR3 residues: CAGAGVSTDTQYF. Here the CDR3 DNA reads TGCGCCGGCGCGGGTGTTAGCACAGATACGCAGTATTTT.

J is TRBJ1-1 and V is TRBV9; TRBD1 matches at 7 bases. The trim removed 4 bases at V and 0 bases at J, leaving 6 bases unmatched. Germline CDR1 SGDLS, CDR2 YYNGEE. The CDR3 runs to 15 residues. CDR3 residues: CASSFAGQMNTEAFF. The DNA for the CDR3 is TGTGCCAGCAGCTTCGCGGGACAGATGAACACTGAAGCTTTCTTT.

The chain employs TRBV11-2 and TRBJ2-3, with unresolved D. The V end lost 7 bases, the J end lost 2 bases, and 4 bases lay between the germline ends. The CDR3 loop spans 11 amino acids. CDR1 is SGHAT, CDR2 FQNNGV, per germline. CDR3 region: CASISTDTQYF. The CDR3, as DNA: TGTGCCAGCATCTCCACAGATACGCAGTATTTT.

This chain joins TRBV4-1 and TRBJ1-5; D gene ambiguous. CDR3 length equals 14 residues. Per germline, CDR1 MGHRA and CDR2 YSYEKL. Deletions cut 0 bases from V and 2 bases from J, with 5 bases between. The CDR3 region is CASSQEGGNQPQHF. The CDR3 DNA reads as TGCGCCAGCAGCCAAGAAGGAGGCAATCAGCCCCAGCATTTT.

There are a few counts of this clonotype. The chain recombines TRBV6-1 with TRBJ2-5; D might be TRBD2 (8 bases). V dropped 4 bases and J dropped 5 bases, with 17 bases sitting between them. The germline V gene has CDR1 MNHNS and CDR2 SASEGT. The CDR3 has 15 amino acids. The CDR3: CASSAWTSRGETQYF. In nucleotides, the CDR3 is TGTGCCAGCAGTGCCTGGACTAGCAGGGGGGAGACCCAGTACTTC.

DNA for the CDR3: TGTGCCAGCAGCTTAGGCGGGACAGGGGAGGGCTACACCTTC. Translated: CASSLGGTGEGYTF. The J gene is TRBJ1-2, the V gene TRBV13, with TRBD1 identical over 10 bases. This CDR3 contains 14 residues. Trimming cost V 0 bases and J 8 bases; bases outside gene matches: 3. CDR1 and CDR2 from the germline V gene are PRHDT and FYEKMQ (reference sequence). The entire variable domain, with the rest obtained from reference TRBV13 and TRBJ1-2, is as follows: AAGVIQSPRHLIKEKRETATLKCYPIPRHDTVYWYQQGPGQDPQFLISFYEKMQSDKGSIPDRFSAQQFSDYHSELNMSSLELGDSALYFCASSLGGTGEGYTFGSGTRLTVV.

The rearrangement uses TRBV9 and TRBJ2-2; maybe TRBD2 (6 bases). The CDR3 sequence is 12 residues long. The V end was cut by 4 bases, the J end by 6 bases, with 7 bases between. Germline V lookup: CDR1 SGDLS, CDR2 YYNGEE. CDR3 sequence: CASSPSAGELFF. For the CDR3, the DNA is TGTGCCAGCAGCCCTAGCGCCGGGGAGCTGTTTTTT. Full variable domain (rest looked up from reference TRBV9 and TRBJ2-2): DSGVTQTPKHLITATGQRVTLRCSPRSGDLSVYWYQQSLDQGLQFLIQYYNGEERAKGNILERFSAQQFPDLHSELNLSSLELGDSALYFCASSPSAGELFFGEGSRLTVL.

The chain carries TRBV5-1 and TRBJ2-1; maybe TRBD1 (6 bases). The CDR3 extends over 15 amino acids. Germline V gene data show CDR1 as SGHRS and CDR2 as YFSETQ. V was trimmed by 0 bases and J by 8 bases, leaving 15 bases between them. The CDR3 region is CASSLAAGAWDEQFF. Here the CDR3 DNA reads TGCGCCAGCAGCTTGGCGGCAGGGGCATGGGATGAGCAGTTCTTC.

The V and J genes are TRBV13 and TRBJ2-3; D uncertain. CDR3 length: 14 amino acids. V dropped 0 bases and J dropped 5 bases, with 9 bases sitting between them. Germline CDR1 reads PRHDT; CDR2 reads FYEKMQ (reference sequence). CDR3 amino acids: CASSLGSTGDTQYF. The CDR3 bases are TGTGCCAGCAGCTTAGGCTCCACGGGAGATACGCAGTATTTT.

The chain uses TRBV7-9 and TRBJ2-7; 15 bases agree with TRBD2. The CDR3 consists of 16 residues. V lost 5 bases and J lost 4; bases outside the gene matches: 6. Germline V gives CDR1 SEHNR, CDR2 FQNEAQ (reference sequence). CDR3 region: CASSGTSGRIIYEQYF. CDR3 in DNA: TGTGCCAGCAGCGGGACTAGCGGGAGGATAATATACGAGCAGTACTTC.